One sample yielded the 14 T cell receptor beta chains listed below, sequenced in a study of blood T cell repertoires in COVID-19. Profiled with immunoSEQ multiplex PCR; TCRdb holds only in-frame clones, not every one. Here the sample spans 100,000 to 150,000 clones, 88% being singletons. The source material was peripheral blood. The receptors shown here come from a human donor in a cohort sampled during active COVID-19.

J is TRBJ2-7 and V is TRBV28, with D unclear. CDR3 length equals 11 residues. The V and J ends lost 7 bases and 6 bases respectively, with 10 bases between them. CDR1 MDHEN and CDR2 SYDVKM come from the germline V gene. The CDR3 here is CASMYGFEQYF. CDR3 sequence (DNA): TGTGCCAGCATGTACGGGTTCGAGCAGTACTTC. Complete variable domain (other parts from reference TRBV28 and TRBJ2-7): DVKVTQSSRYLVKRTGEKVFLECVQDMDHENMFWYRQDPGLGLRLIYFSYDVKMKEKGDIPEGYSVSREKKERFSLILESASTNQTSMYLCASMYGFEQYFGPGTRLTVT.

The rearrangement uses TRBV12-3 or TRBV12-4 and TRBJ1-2; D possibly corresponds to TRBD1 (5 bases). V was clipped by 5 bases and J by 7 bases, with 11 bases between them. This CDR3 has 12 amino acids. CDR3 residues: CASSPNGGGYTF. The CDR3 coding sequence is TGTGCCAGCAGTCCTAACGGGGGTGGCTACACCTTC.

This chain joins TRBV6-5 and TRBJ1-6, with 7 bases lining up with TRBD1. CDR1 is MNHEY and CDR2 is SVGAGI in the germline V gene. This CDR3 comprises 10 residues. The junction had 5 bases not matched to a gene; V was cut back by 7 bases and J by 17 bases. The CDR3 reads CASMWDSFHF. In DNA, the CDR3 is TGTGCCAGCATGTGGGACAGCTTCCACTTT.

The chain links TRBV18 to TRBJ2-7; possibly TRBD2 for D (6 bases). The V and J ends lost 4 bases and 4 bases respectively, with 29 bases between them. Looked up from germline, CDR1 is KGHSH and CDR2 is LQKENI. CDR3 length: 19 residues. This CDR3 is CASSRKRSGGYSGSYEQYF. The CDR3 nucleotides read TGTGCCAGCTCACGTAAACGCTCAGGTGGATACAGCGGGTCTTACGAGCAGTACTTC.

The chain carries TRBV28 and TRBJ2-3, with 11 bases matching TRBD1. J was trimmed by 3 bases and V by 6 bases; bases with no gene match: 8. The CDR3 contains 16 residues. CDR1 is MDHEN, CDR2 SYDVKM, per germline. The CDR3 loop reads CASSDRGTGGTDTQYF. The CDR3, as DNA: TGTGCCAGCAGCGACCGGGGGACAGGGGGTACAGATACGCAGTATTTT.

This chain connects TRBV28 to TRBJ2-3; a possible D gene is TRBD1 (5 bases). This CDR3 comprises 14 residues. Germline loops: CDR1 MDHEN, CDR2 SYDVKM. V dropped 7 bases and J dropped 5 bases, with 16 bases sitting between them. CDR3 coding DNA: TGTGCCAGCACTGATGGCAGGGCTGAAGATACGCAGTATTTT. Its protein product is CASTDGRAEDTQYF.

V is TRBV4-1 and J is TRBJ1-5; 10 bases fit TRBD1. The CDR3 sequence is 14 residues long. V gave up 2 bases and J gave up 7 bases; unmatched junction bases: 2. Germline V CDR1 and CDR2: MGHRA, YSYEKL. DNA of the CDR3: TGCGCCAGCAGCCAACCGGACAGGGGGCAGCCCCAGCATTTT. Its translation is CASSQPDRGQPQHF.

The genes are TRBV15 and TRBJ2-7, with D uncertain. V was cut by 1 base and J by 4 bases, with 11 bases left in between. The CDR3 totals 14 residues. The germline V gene has CDR1 LNHNV and CDR2 YYDKDF (reference sequence). CDR3 nucleotides: TGTGCCACCAGCAGAGTCCCTACTTCGTACGAGCAGTACTTC. Encoded protein: CATSRVPTSYEQYF.

The rearrangement links TRBV5-4 to TRBJ2-1, with TRBD1 matching 7 bases. Trimming took 4 bases from V and 4 from J; bases not matched to a gene: 2. The CDR3 runs to 13 residues. Germline V gene sequence: CDR1 SGHNT, CDR2 YYREEE (reference sequence). The CDR3 sequence: CASSGTEYNEQFF. CDR3 in DNA: TGTGCCAGCAGCGGGACAGAGTACAATGAGCAGTTCTTC.

J is TRBJ2-1 and V is TRBV29-1; 10 positions agree with TRBD2. The germline V gene encodes CDR1 SQVTM and CDR2 ANQGSEA. J was trimmed by 3 bases and V by 1 base; bases with no gene match: 6. The CDR3 length is 16 residues. The CDR3 nucleotides are TGCAGCGTTGAAGGCCCGGGACTAGCGATCTACAATGAGCAGTTCTTC. This encodes CSVEGPGLAIYNEQFF.

This clone was detected only once. The chain carries TRBV5-5 and TRBJ2-7, with a possible D match to TRBD1 (5 bases). The CDR3 runs 14 residues. Trimming took 2 bases from V and 7 from J, leaving 16 bases between them. CDR1 SGHKS and CDR2 YYEKEE come from the germline V gene (reference sequence). The CDR3: CASSLGAETSEQYF. The CDR3, as DNA: TGTGCCAGCAGCTTAGGGGCCGAAACGAGTGAGCAGTACTTC.

The rearrangement joins TRBV5-5 to TRBJ2-7; D may be TRBD2 (6 bases). CDR1 SGHKS and CDR2 YYEKEE come from the germline V gene (reference sequence). The ends were cut back, 2 bases at V and 3 bases at J, with 12 bases in the middle. The length of the CDR3 is 14 residues. CDR3 nucleotides: TGTGCCAGCAGCTTATTTTGGGGGGACTACGAGCAGTACTTC. Residues: CASSLFWGDYEQYF.

The chain is built from TRBV27 and TRBJ2-7; 10 bases map to TRBD1. V lost 8 bases, J lost 0 bases, and 19 bases stayed unmatched. Germline-derived CDR1 and CDR2 are MNHEY and SMNVEV (reference sequence). This CDR3 has 19 residues. In nucleotides, the CDR3 is TGTGCCAGCCGGACCCAGTGGGGGACAGGGGCCCCCGGCTCCTACGAGCAGTACTTC. This codes for CASRTQWGTGAPGSYEQYF.

The rearrangement links TRBV3-1 (or the pseudogene TRBV3-2) to TRBJ2-6; 8 bases map to TRBD2. Germline V gives CDR1 LGHDT, CDR2 YNNKEL (reference sequence). The length of the CDR3 is 17 residues. With V trimmed by 4 bases and J by 3 bases, 8 bases remained unmatched. CDR3 DNA sequence: TGTGCCAGCAGCCTCAGGCCAGCGGGGGTTGGGGCCAACGTCCTGACTTTC. Translated: CASSLRPAGVGANVLTF.